Listed here are 30 T cell receptor beta chains from one sample, sequenced in a study of T cell responses to AZD1222 COVID-19 vaccine. Only in-frame clones appear in the TCRdb table, and some are missing; sequencing was by immunoSEQ multiplex PCR. The sample includes 110,000 to 150,000 clones, 90% to 95% of them seen just once. The source material was peripheral blood, sampled on day 0 of AZD1222 vaccination. These receptors came from an adult in good health.

V and J are TRBV19 and TRBJ1-5, with D maybe TRBD1 (5 bases). From germline, CDR1 is LNHDA and CDR2 SQIVND (reference sequence). V shed 3 bases and J shed 4 bases, with 10 bases lying between them. The CDR3 extends over 14 amino acids. This CDR3 reads CASSIRDFNQPQHF. The CDR3 DNA reads TGTGCCAGTAGTATCCGGGACTTTAATCAGCCCCAGCATTTT.

The V call is TRBV2, the J call TRBJ1-6; TRBD1 matches at 7 bases. Losses at the gene ends were 8 bases for V and 10 bases for J; bases not matched to a gene: 11. Germline loops: CDR1 SNHLY, CDR2 FYNNEI. The CDR3 covers 14 residues. The DNA of the CDR3 is TGTGCCAGCCGGGGGAGACAGGGAGTCTCACCCCTCCACTTT. Translation: CASRGRQGVSPLHF.

The chain recombines TRBV5-1 with TRBJ2-5, with 7 positions matching TRBD1. V dropped 7 bases and J dropped 0; count of bases not matched to a gene: 3. Germline CDR1 reads SGHRS; CDR2 reads YFSETQ. This CDR3 contains 13 residues. The CDR3 spells CASLGTDQETQYF. CDR3 nucleotide sequence: TGCGCCAGCCTCGGGACAGACCAAGAGACCCAGTACTTC.

This clone was seen a handful of times. The rearrangement links TRBV29-1 to TRBJ2-3; D gene ambiguous. Deletions cut 8 bases from V and 5 bases from J, with 11 bases between. The CDR3 extends over 11 amino acids. Germline CDR1 and CDR2: SQVTM and ANQGSEA. In nucleotides, the CDR3 is TGCAGCCATAGCTTTCAAGATACGCAGTATTTT. The encoded protein is CSHSFQDTQYF.

The chain is built from TRBV15 and TRBJ2-1, with TRBD2 identical over 8 bases. V shed 1 base and J 3 bases; nucleotides not matched to a gene: 2. CDR1 and CDR2 from the germline V gene are LNHNV and YYDKDF (reference sequence). The CDR3 covers 15 residues. CDR3 in amino acids: CATSRGLANYNEQFF. For the CDR3, the DNA is TGTGCCACCAGCAGAGGACTAGCGAACTACAATGAGCAGTTCTTC.

V usage is TRBV7-3 and J usage is TRBJ1-1, with a weak D call TRBD1 (5 bases). The CDR3 spans 14 residues. Trimming took off 5 bases at V and 6 bases at J, with 16 bases between the two ends. The germline V gene encodes CDR1 SGHTA and CDR2 FQGTGA. The CDR3 DNA reads TGTGCCAGCAGCCCGCGCCGGAACAGGCCTGAAGCTTTCTTT. This gives the protein CASSPRRNRPEAFF.

The chain carries TRBV5-1 and TRBJ2-7, with 7 positions matching TRBD1. Germline-derived CDR1 and CDR2 are SGHRS and YFSETQ. The CDR3 runs 14 residues. J gave up 2 bases and V 5 bases, and 7 bases lay outside the gene matches. The DNA for the CDR3 is TGCGCCAGCAGACCGGGACAGAGTACCTACGAGCAGTACTTC. Translating gives CASRPGQSTYEQYF.

The V and J genes are TRBV4-3 and TRBJ2-5, with 8 bases aligning to TRBD1. CDR1 and CDR2 from the germline V gene are LGHNA and YSLEER. The CDR3 has 17 amino acids. With 2 bases clipped from V and 5 bases from J, the junction kept 13 bases outside the gene matches. CDR3 sequence: CASSQTGQGALWETQYF. CDR3 in DNA: TGCGCCAGCAGCCAAACTGGACAGGGAGCCCTATGGGAGACCCAGTACTTC.

The CDR3 here is CASSPGGTRGRGEQFF. CDR3 DNA sequence: TGTGCCAGCAGCCCTGGCGGGACTAGGGGGCGAGGTGAGCAGTTCTTC. This chain uses TRBV7-3 with TRBJ2-1, with D perhaps TRBD2 (8 bases). Germline V gene data show CDR1 as SGHTA and CDR2 as FQGTGA. V was pared by 5 bases and J by 9 bases, with 23 bases between. CDR3 size: 16 residues.

The chain's CDR3 is CASTTWGGSNQPQHF. In nucleotides, the CDR3 is TGTGCCAGTACTACGTGGGGGGGAAGCAATCAGCCCCAGCATTTT. V usage is TRBV19 and J usage is TRBJ1-5; D perhaps matches TRBD1 (5 bases). The CDR3 has 15 amino acids. Per germline, CDR1 LNHDA and CDR2 SQIVND (reference sequence). The germline V and J ends were trimmed by 7 bases and 1 base, with 14 bases remaining between them.

The chain links TRBV27 to TRBJ2-5; D is uncertain. Germline values: CDR1 MNHEY, CDR2 SMNVEV (reference sequence). The CDR3 consists of 14 residues. Trimming took 2 bases from V and 1 from J, leaving 8 bases between them. CDR3 DNA sequence: TGTGCCAGCAGTTTAAGTAGAGCCCAAGAGACCCAGTACTTC. Translation gives CASSLSRAQETQYF.

The chain uses TRBV7-2 and TRBJ2-1, with 12 positions matching TRBD2. Germline V gene lookup returns CDR1 SGHTA and CDR2 FQGNSA. With V trimmed by 5 bases and J by 4 bases, 12 bases remained unmatched. This CDR3 has 18 amino acids. Here the CDR3 DNA reads TGTGCCAGCAGCCCCGGACTAGCGGGGACCCCACGGTACAATGAGCAGTTCTTC. This codes for CASSPGLAGTPRYNEQFF.

This chain joins TRBV5-1 and TRBJ2-7, with a tentative D call TRBD1 (6 bases). This CDR3 has 13 residues. Germline V CDR1 and CDR2: SGHRS, YFSETQ. V dropped 5 bases and J dropped 0 bases, with 9 bases sitting between them. The CDR3 loop reads CASRLGGSYEQYF. DNA for the CDR3: TGCGCCAGCAGGCTAGGGGGCTCCTACGAGCAGTACTTC.

The chain carries TRBV6-5 and TRBJ1-1; perhaps TRBD1 as D (5 bases). Germline V gene lookup returns CDR1 MNHEY and CDR2 SVGAGI. Trimming left V 7 bases short and J 5 bases short, with 17 bases between. The CDR3 has 14 amino acids. CDR3 loop: CASTPPGALTEAFF. As DNA, the CDR3 is TGTGCCAGCACTCCCCCCGGGGCGCTTACTGAAGCTTTCTTT.

Only one count was recorded for this clone. The chain links TRBV18 to TRBJ2-3, with TRBD1 identical over 7 bases. The CDR3 sequence is 14 residues long. Germline loops: CDR1 KGHSH, CDR2 LQKENI. Trimming removed 6 bases from V and 2 bases from J; junction bases left unmatched: 5. The CDR3 reads CASSTGYYTDTQYF. CDR3 coding DNA: TGTGCCAGCTCGACAGGGTACTACACAGATACGCAGTATTTT.

The V call is TRBV24-1, the J call TRBJ1-4, with 7 nucleotides matching TRBD1. J gave up 5 bases and V 4 bases, and 9 bases lay outside the gene matches. Germline CDR1 reads KGHDR; CDR2 reads SFDVKD. CDR3 length: 16 residues. CDR3: CATSDGNRDSNEKLFF. The CDR3 DNA follows: TGTGCCACCAGTGACGGAAATAGGGACAGCAATGAAAAACTGTTTTTT.

This chain uses TRBV5-1 with TRBJ2-1; D gene unclear. Germline V gives CDR1 SGHRS, CDR2 YFSETQ. This CDR3 comprises 14 residues. Between the trimmed V and J ends, which lost 6 bases and 7 bases, there was a span of 17 bases. CDR3 in amino acids: CASNSFDGLNEQFF. The CDR3 coding sequence is TGCGCCAGCAACTCATTCGACGGGCTGAATGAGCAGTTCTTC. The full variable domain, its missing parts supplied by reference TRBV5-1 and TRBJ2-1, is KAGVTQTPRYLIKTRGQQVTLSCSPISGHRSVSWYQQTPGQGLQFLFEYFSETQRNKGNFPGRFSGRQFSNSRSEMNVSTLELGDSALYLCASNSFDGLNEQFFGPGTRLTVL.

This clone has only one observation. The rearrangement links TRBV27 to TRBJ1-6; D is unclear. V was cut by 6 bases and J by 4 bases, with 13 bases left in between. Germline assignment: CDR1 MNHEY and CDR2 SMNVEV (reference sequence). This CDR3 has 15 residues. CDR3 DNA: TGTGCCAGCAGACCATGGAGGGTGTATAATTCACCCCTCCACTTT. Its protein is CASRPWRVYNSPLHF.

This rearrangement joins TRBV7-8 to TRBJ2-3; 7 nucleotides match TRBD1. After removal of 7 bases from V and 2 bases from J, the junction contained 9 bases not matched to a gene. Germline V CDR1 and CDR2: SGHVS, FQNEAQ. This CDR3 is built from 15 residues. The DNA of the CDR3 is TGTGCCAGCACTAAGAGGGACAGTTTCACAGATACGCAGTATTTT. It encodes CASTKRDSFTDTQYF. Full variable domain (rest looked up from reference TRBV7-8 and TRBJ2-3): GAGVSQSPRYKVAKRGQDVALRCDPISGHVSLFWYQQALGQGPEFLTYFQNEAQLDKSGLPSDRFFAERPEGSVSTLKIQRTQQEDSAVYLCASTKRDSFTDTQYFGPGTRLTVL.

The chain is built from TRBV6-5 and TRBJ2-7; D call uncertain. CDR3 size: 13 residues. In germline, CDR1 is MNHEY, CDR2 SVGAGI. V was pared by 2 bases and J by 2 bases, with 7 bases between. CDR3 nucleotides: TGTGCCAGCAGTTACCTAAGCCCCTACGAGCAGTACTTC. Its protein is CASSYLSPYEQYF.

The count of this clone is one. This chain uses TRBV5-1 with TRBJ2-5; a weak D match, TRBD2 (5 bases). This CDR3 has 13 amino acids. From germline, CDR1 is SGHRS and CDR2 YFSETQ. V was clipped by 1 base and J by 2 bases, with 6 bases between them. Here the CDR3 reads CASSLTRQETQYF. The DNA of the CDR3 is TGCGCCAGCAGCTTGACTAGGCAAGAGACCCAGTACTTC.

The chain recombines TRBV5-6 with TRBJ1-3, with D uncertain. V lost 2 bases and J 5 bases, leaving 5 bases between the germline ends. The CDR3 consists of 12 residues. The germline gives CDR1 SGHDT, CDR2 YYEEEE. CDR3 DNA: TGTGCCAGCAGCTTTCAAAGAAACACCATATATTTT. Translating gives CASSFQRNTIYF. Combining the CDR3 with reference TRBV5-6 and TRBJ1-3 gives the whole variable domain DAGVTQSPTHLIKTRGQQVTLRCSPKSGHDTVSWYQQALGQGPQFIFQYYEEEERQRGNFPDRFSGHQFPNYSSELNVNALLLGDSALYLCASSFQRNTIYFGEGSWLTVV.

CDR3: CASSPRVGDVLEQYF. The CDR3, as DNA: TGTGCCAGTAGTCCCCGTGTAGGGGACGTTCTCGAGCAGTACTTC. The chain recombines TRBV19 with TRBJ2-7; D possibly matches TRBD1 or TRBD2 (5 bases each). Germline V gives CDR1 LNHDA, CDR2 SQIVND (reference sequence). The CDR3 totals 15 residues. The V end lost 5 bases, the J end lost 6 bases, and 20 bases lay between the germline ends.

This chain uses TRBV9 with TRBJ2-5, with a weak D call TRBD1 (5 bases). Germline lookup yields CDR1 SGDLS and CDR2 YYNGEE. The CDR3 loop spans 15 amino acids. V was cut by 4 bases and J by 9 bases, with 22 bases left in between. DNA of the CDR3: TGTGCCAGCAGCCCCAGGGAATTCCCCTATTCGGCCCAGTACTTC. It is translated as CASSPREFPYSAQYF.

The chain couples TRBV10-3 to TRBJ2-3, with unresolved D. CDR1 is ENHRY and CDR2 is SYGVKD in the germline V gene. CDR3 length: 13 residues. The V end was cut by 6 bases, the J end by 4 bases, with 11 bases between. The CDR3 loop reads CAISADNPDTQYF. The DNA for the CDR3 is TGTGCCATCAGCGCGGATAACCCAGATACGCAGTATTTT.

The chain carries TRBV6-1 and TRBJ2-3; 9 bases match TRBD2. CDR3 length: 15 amino acids. From germline, CDR1 is MNHNS and CDR2 SASEGT. V dropped 1 base and J dropped 1; count of bases not matched to a gene: 0. The CDR3 here is CASSEERGGTDTQYF. The CDR3 coding sequence is TGTGCCAGCAGTGAAGAGCGGGGGGGCACAGATACGCAGTATTTT.

The chain employs TRBV5-1 and TRBJ1-6; 9 bases match TRBD1. Germline assignment: CDR1 SGHRS and CDR2 YFSETQ. This CDR3 comprises 16 residues. Trimming removed 3 bases from V and 6 bases from J; junction bases left unmatched: 7. The CDR3 region is CASSSLPGQGNSPLHF. The CDR3, as DNA: TGCGCCAGCAGCTCGCTGCCGGGACAGGGTAATTCACCCCTCCACTTT.

This chain joins TRBV7-2 and TRBJ1-2; D is undetermined. The CDR3 extends over 15 amino acids. Looked up from germline, CDR1 is SGHTA and CDR2 is FQGNSA. Trimming stripped 1 base from V and 5 bases from J, with 14 bases between. CDR3 sequence reads: CASSLGGSSPYGYTF. DNA for the CDR3: TGTGCCAGCAGCTTAGGGGGTTCCTCACCTTATGGCTACACCTTC.

V and J are TRBV7-2 and TRBJ1-1; a possible D gene is TRBD1 (5 bases). Per germline, CDR1 SGHTA and CDR2 FQGNSA. The CDR3 loop spans 15 amino acids. V lost 1 base to trimming and J lost 1 base, with 10 bases between them. CDR3 residues: CASSLGRVGNTEAFF. DNA of the CDR3: TGTGCCAGCAGCTTAGGCAGGGTTGGGAACACTGAAGCTTTCTTT.

The chain links TRBV7-2 to TRBJ2-7, with 7 bases lining up with TRBD1. The CDR3 sequence is 16 residues long. Trimming took 0 bases from V and 2 from J; bases not matched to a gene: 7. In germline, CDR1 is SGHTA, CDR2 FQGNSA. CDR3 region: CASSLADRASPYEQYF. DNA for the CDR3: TGTGCCAGCAGCTTAGCCGACAGGGCCTCACCCTACGAGCAGTACTTC.